This T cell receptor beta chain was sequenced during a study of blood T cell repertoires in COVID-19 (dated by TCRdb to the early 2020s). Broadly, across the study: Collaborator samples came from the United States, Italy and Spain and covered acute and convalescent phases of COVID-19. The prospective study material was composed of cDNA or gDNA derived from T cells, B-cell-depleted T cells, or PBMCs. Subjects who had been exposed to COVID-19, were actively infected with it, or had recovered from it provided the deeply sampled blood TCRbeta repertoires that made up the dataset. The repertoires were made available in a free public database intended to serve as a resource for research on the immune response to SARS-CoV-2. Samples came from the ongoing ImmuneRACE study (first 160 participants) plus 1,254 subjects from 6 global collaborators. A de-identified subject ID, COVID-19 status, age in years and sex were almost always included in the sample metadata. HLA class I and class II types, where available, came from metadata supplied by the sample provider rather than from assay-based typing. General conclusions and limits of the study: The quantity of clinical and demographic metadata differed by source and by participant and was supplied without curation.

TCRbeta CDR3 regions were amplified from genomic DNA by means of the immunoSEQ Assay, a bias-controlled multiplex PCR. The paper's data handling went like this. The number of nucleated cells in each sample was estimated from the amplification of reference gene primers within the assay. To quantify the absolute abundance of each unique TCRbeta CDR3 rearrangement, sequence reads were collapsed and filtered. For each sample, productive Simpson clonality was calculated as the square root of Simpson's diversity index over productive rearrangements. This immuneACCESS table, as held by TCRdb, lists in-frame sequences with V and J called but not all clones. Of the missing ones, under half trace to an unresolved V gene in checked studies; the others have no known cause. The D gene and trimming were derived from the DNA, and the V and J assignments and clone size from that table. Counted in this sample were roughly 240,000 clones; about 88% of them appeared once. The ten top clones hold about 4% of the sample.

In the case of this clone: Its antigen target is currently unknown. One base away there is no much larger clone; base qualities are not given.

CDR1 and CDR2 (DFQATT, SNEGSKA) derive from the germline V gene (reference sequence). From its cysteine to its phenylalanine, the CDR3 spans 15 amino acids. Only the CDR3 DNA stays, 45 bases, in frame from base 1. The germline V end is reduced by 3 bases and the J end by 10 bases; junction bases left unmatched: 14. The collaborating institutions used their own protocols to collect whole blood in K2EDTA tubes. For TCRbeta analysis, collaborators shipped samples as frozen whole blood, isolated PBMCs, or DNA extracted from either of those sample types. The sequenced material came from peripheral blood. The V and J genes are TRBV20-1 and TRBJ2-1, with TRBD2 identical over 8 junction bases. The source is a man between 18 and 29 years old with active or convalescent COVID-19. The CDR3 loop reads CSASPLFGGAGEQFF. The DNA sequence is as follows: TGCAGTGCTAGTCCCCTTTTCGGGGGGGCCGGGGAGCAGTTCTTC.